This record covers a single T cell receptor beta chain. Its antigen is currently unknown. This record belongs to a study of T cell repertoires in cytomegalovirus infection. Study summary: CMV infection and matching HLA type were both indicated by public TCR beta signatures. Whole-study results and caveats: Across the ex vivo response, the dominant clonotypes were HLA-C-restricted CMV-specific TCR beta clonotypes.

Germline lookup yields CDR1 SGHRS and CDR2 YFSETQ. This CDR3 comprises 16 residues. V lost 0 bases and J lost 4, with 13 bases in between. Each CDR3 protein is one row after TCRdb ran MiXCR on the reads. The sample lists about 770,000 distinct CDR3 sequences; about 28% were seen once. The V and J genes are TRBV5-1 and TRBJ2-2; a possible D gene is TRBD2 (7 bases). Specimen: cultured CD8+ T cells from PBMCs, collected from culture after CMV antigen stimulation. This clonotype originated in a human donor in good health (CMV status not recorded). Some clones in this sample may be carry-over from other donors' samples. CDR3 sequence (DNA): TGCGCCAGCAGCTTGGCGGGGGGCGCAGTCACCGGGGAGCTGTTTTTT. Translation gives CASSLAGGAVTGELFF.